A single sample gave rise to the 9 T cell receptor beta chains below, sequenced in a study of CD8+ T cells in alopecia areata. The treatment is: oral pan-JAK inhibitor, 5-10 mg twice daily. In each case, RNA was isolated and then reverse transcribed into cDNA as the sequencing template. Only in-frame clones appear in the TCRdb table, and some are missing; sequencing was by immunoSEQ multiplex PCR. The sample lists 150,000 to 200,000 clones, about 60% occurring once. This material consisted of CD4+ T cells sorted from blood, taken at week 24, from a patient treated with tofacitinib. These receptors originate from a human donor with alopecia areata.

The chain has TRBV15 and TRBJ2-6; TRBD2 might be the D (5 bases). The CDR3 length is 17 residues. CDR1 is LNHNV, CDR2 YYDKDF, per germline (reference sequence). Deletions cut 0 bases from V and 2 bases from J, with 11 bases between. This CDR3 reads CATSREGLTTGANVLTF. Here the CDR3 DNA reads TGTGCCACCAGCAGAGAAGGACTGACTACTGGGGCCAACGTCCTGACTTTC.

This chain links TRBV7-6 with TRBJ2-6; D remains unclear. Trimming stripped 1 base from V and 2 bases from J, with 9 bases between. This CDR3 comprises 16 residues. Germline lookup yields CDR1 SGHVS and CDR2 FNYEAQ. The CDR3 region is CASSLGLTPGANVLTF. For the CDR3, the DNA is TGTGCCAGCAGCTTAGGGTTGACGCCTGGGGCCAACGTCCTGACTTTC.

This clone was recorded a few times. This sequence joins TRBV25-1 and TRBJ2-5, with 7 nucleotides matching TRBD2. V trimming: 6 bases; J trimming: 4 bases; junction bases outside the gene matches: 14. The V gene's germline CDR1 is MGHDK and CDR2 SYGVNS. There are 16 residues in the CDR3. The DNA of the CDR3 is TGTGCCAGCAGCCCAAAGGTTACTAGCGTATTAGAGACCCAGTACTTC. It yields the protein CASSPKVTSVLETQYF.

V gene TRBV4-1 combines with J gene TRBJ1-2, with 11 bases identical to TRBD1. The CDR3 consists of 15 residues. With 5 bases clipped from V and 1 base from J, the junction kept 3 bases outside the gene matches. Germline V CDR1 and CDR2: MGHRA, YSYEKL. CDR3 bases: TGCGCCAGCAGCGAAGGGACAGGGGGTAACTATGGCTACACCTTC. Translated, it gives CASSEGTGGNYGYTF.

This clone appeared once. This sequence joins TRBV5-6 and TRBJ2-7, with D perhaps TRBD2 (7 bases). Germline assignment: CDR1 SGHDT and CDR2 YYEEEE. Trimming pared 0 bases from V and 0 bases from J, leaving 13 bases between. The CDR3 sequence is 16 residues long. CDR3 in amino acids: CASSLVGGPSSYEQYF. In DNA form, the CDR3 reads TGTGCCAGCAGCTTGGTGGGGGGGCCGAGCTCCTACGAGCAGTACTTC.

This clone was seen only once. The chain is built from TRBV5-6 and TRBJ2-6; D unclear. Germline values: CDR1 SGHDT, CDR2 YYEEEE. CDR3 size: 14 residues. V gave up 9 bases and J gave up 0 bases, with 10 bases separating them. CDR3 protein: CATFRSSGANVLTF. The CDR3 DNA reads TGTGCCACCTTCCGAAGCTCTGGGGCCAACGTCCTGACTTTC.

V usage is TRBV30 and J usage is TRBJ1-5; D unclear. The germline V gene encodes CDR1 GTSNPN and CDR2 SVGIG (reference sequence). The CDR3 totals 13 residues. V gave up 4 bases and J gave up 4 bases, with 11 bases separating them. The CDR3: CAWTGSENQPQHF. The CDR3 region has the DNA TGTGCCTGGACTGGCAGCGAGAATCAGCCCCAGCATTTT.

This clone occurred once. V is TRBV10-3 and J is TRBJ1-6; D gene uncertain. V dropped 4 bases and J dropped 8 bases, with 15 bases sitting between them. CDR1 ENHRY and CDR2 SYGVKD come from the germline V gene. The CDR3 sequence is 15 residues long. CDR3 DNA: TGTGCCATCAGTGGGTCGCGAATGTTAGATTCACCCCTCCACTTT. This codes for CAISGSRMLDSPLHF.

The genes are TRBV28 and TRBJ2-1, with D tentatively TRBD1 (7 bases). Germline V CDR1 and CDR2: MDHEN, SYDVKM. The V and J ends lost 7 bases and 4 bases respectively, with 23 bases between them. This CDR3 region has 17 residues. CDR3 amino acids: CASTLGRTGLKYNEQFF. In nucleotides, the CDR3 is TGTGCCAGCACCTTGGGGAGGACAGGACTTAAATACAATGAGCAGTTCTTC.